This T cell receptor (beta chain) was sequenced in a study of CD8 T cells in Susac syndrome. V was trimmed by 5 bases and J by 0 bases, leaving 11 bases between them. The CDR3 is made up of 16 amino acids. Germline CDR1 is MNHEY and CDR2 is SMNVEV (reference sequence). With random hexamers, roughly 0.5 to 1 ug RNA was reverse transcribed. TCRdb fed the immunoSEQ multiplex PCR reads into MiXCR, producing one record per CDR3 protein. In the table there are under 200,000 distinct CDR3 sequences, more than 95% of which are singletons. V is TRBV27 and J is TRBJ2-6; no clear D gene. The specimen was CD4+ T cells from PBMCs. The TCR comes from a human donor with Susac syndrome. CDR3 amino acids: CASSPSDASGANVLTF. CDR3 nucleotide sequence: TGTGCCAGCAGTCCCTCGGATGCCTCTGGGGCCAACGTCCTGACTTTC.